Included here is one T cell receptor (beta chain) sequence, with context. No antigen is known for it. The limits of the CDR3 on the DNA are not certain, so only TCRdb's listed CDR3 is given. The sample comes from a study of a mutant IDH1 vaccine in newly diagnosed glioma. Study overall: Vaccines were first given 4-6 weeks after radiotherapy alone, or with temozolomide cycles.

Assay used: immunoSEQ multiplex PCR; TCRdb lists only in-frame clones, some missing. The table has about 36,000 clones, about four fifths seen once. Overall study findings and caveats: Vaccine-induced immune responses were detected in about 93% of patients.

Time point of the sample: week 11, during vaccination. Doses of 300 ug of mutant IDH1 20-mer peptide were given with topical imiquimod. This TCR was sampled from a woman aged 25-40 years with glioma. Some clones in this sample may be carry-over from other donors' samples. The starting material was peripheral blood mononuclear cells (PBMCs), obtained from a glioma patient whose treatment included an IDH1 peptide vaccine.

The CDR3 loop is CASSPGTSGRSCFF. J is TRBJ2-2 and V is TRBV9; the D call in the table, TRBD2, was not verified against the DNA. The germline gives CDR1 SGDLS, CDR2 YYNGEE. The CDR3 adds up to 14 amino acids, both ends counted.